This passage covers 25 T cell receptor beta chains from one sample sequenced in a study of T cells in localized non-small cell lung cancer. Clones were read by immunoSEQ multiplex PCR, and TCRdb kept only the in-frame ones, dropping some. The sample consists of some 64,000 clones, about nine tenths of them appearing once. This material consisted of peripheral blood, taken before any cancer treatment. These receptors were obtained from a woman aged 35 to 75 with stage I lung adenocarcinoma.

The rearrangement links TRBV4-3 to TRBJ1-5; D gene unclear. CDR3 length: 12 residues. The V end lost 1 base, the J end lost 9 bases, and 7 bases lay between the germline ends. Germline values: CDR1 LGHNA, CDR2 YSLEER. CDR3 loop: CASSQGSGPQHF. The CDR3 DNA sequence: TGCGCCAGCAGCCAAGGTAGCGGGCCCCAGCATTTT.

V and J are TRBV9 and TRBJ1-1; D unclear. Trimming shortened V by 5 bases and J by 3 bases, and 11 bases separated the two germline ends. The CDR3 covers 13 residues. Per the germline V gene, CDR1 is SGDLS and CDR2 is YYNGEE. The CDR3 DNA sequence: TGTGCCAGCAGTGCCAAGGCGGACACTGAAGCTTTCTTT. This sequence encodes CASSAKADTEAFF.

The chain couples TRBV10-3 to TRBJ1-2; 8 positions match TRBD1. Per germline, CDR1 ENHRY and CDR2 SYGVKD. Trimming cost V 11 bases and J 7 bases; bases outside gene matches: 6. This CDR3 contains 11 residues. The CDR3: CAVGQGGGYTF. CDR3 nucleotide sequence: TGTGCCGTTGGACAGGGTGGTGGCTACACCTTC.

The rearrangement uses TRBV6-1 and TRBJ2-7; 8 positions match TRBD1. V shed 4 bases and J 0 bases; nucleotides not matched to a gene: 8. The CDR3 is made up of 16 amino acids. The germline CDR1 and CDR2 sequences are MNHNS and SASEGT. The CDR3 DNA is TGTGCCAGCAGTGCCCTGTACAGGGGGAGCTCCTACGAGCAGTACTTC. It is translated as CASSALYRGSSYEQYF.

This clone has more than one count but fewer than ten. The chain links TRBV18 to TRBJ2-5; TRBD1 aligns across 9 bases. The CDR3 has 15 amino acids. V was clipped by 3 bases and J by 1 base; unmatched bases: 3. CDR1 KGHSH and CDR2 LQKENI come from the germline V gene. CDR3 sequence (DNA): TGTGCCAGCTCACCTCTACAGGGGGCCCAAGAGACCCAGTACTTC. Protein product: CASSPLQGAQETQYF.

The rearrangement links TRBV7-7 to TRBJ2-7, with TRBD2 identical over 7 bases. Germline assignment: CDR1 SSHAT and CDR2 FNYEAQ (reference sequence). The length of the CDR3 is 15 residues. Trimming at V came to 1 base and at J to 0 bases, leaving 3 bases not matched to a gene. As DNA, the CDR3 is TGTGCCAGCAGCTTAGGGGGGGGGAGCTCCTACGAGCAGTACTTC. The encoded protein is CASSLGGGSSYEQYF.

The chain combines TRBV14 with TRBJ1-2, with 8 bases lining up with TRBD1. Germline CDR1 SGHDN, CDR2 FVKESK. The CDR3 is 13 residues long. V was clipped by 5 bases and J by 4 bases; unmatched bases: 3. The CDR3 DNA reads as TGTGCCAGCAGCAGACAGGGGTTCTATGGCTACACCTTC. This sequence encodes CASSRQGFYGYTF.

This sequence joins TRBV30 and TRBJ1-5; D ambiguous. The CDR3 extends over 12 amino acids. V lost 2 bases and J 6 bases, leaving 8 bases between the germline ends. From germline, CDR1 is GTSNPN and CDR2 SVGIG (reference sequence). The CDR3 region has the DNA TGTGCCTGGAGTCCGGGCGGTCAGCCCCAGCATTTT. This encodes CAWSPGGQPQHF.

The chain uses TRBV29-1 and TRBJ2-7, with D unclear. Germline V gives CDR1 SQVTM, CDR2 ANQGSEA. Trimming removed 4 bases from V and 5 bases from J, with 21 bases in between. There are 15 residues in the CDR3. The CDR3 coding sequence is TGCAGCGTTGCCACAGCACTTATCGTAGGTCACGAGCAGTACTTC. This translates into CSVATALIVGHEQYF.

CDR3 bases: TGTGCCAGCTCTAACCGGGATTCGGGAGAGCAGTACTTC. Its protein is CASSNRDSGEQYF. V is TRBV18 and J is TRBJ2-7; the D gene is possibly TRBD2 (5 bases). The CDR3 has 13 residues. V gave up 6 bases and J gave up 7 bases, with 16 bases separating them. Looked up from germline, CDR1 is KGHSH and CDR2 is LQKENI.

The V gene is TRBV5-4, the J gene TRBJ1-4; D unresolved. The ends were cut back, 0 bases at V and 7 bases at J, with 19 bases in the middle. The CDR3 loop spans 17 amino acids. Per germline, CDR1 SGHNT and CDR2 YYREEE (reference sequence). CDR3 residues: CASSLDGESEFSEKLFF. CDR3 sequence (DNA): TGTGCCAGCAGCTTGGACGGCGAGTCGGAGTTCAGTGAAAAACTGTTTTTT.

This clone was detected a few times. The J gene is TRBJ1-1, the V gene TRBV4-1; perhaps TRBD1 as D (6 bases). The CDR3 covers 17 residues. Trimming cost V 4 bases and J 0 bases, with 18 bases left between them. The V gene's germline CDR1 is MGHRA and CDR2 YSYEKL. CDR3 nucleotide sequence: TGCGCCAGCAGCCCTCAAGAACAGGGCTCATTGAACACTGAAGCTTTCTTT. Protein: CASSPQEQGSLNTEAFF.

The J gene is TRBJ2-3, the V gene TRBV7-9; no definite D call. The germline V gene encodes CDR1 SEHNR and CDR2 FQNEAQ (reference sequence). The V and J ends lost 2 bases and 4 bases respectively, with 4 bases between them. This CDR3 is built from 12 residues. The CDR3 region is CASSLYADTQYF. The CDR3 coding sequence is TGTGCCAGCAGCTTATATGCAGATACGCAGTATTTT.

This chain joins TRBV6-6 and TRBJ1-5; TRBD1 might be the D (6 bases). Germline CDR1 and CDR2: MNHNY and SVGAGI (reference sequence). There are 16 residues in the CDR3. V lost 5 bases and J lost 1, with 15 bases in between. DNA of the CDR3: TGTGCCAGCAGTGGGGTGGGGGGGGCAAGCAATCAGCCCCAGCATTTT. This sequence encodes CASSGVGGASNQPQHF.

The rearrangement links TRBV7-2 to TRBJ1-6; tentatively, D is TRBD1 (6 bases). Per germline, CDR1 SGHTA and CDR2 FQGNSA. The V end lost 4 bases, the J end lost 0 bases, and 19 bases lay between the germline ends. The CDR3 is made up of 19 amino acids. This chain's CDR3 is CASSSTQGLRISYNSPLHF. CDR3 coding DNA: TGTGCCAGCAGCTCCACACAGGGCTTACGTATCTCCTATAATTCACCCCTCCACTTT. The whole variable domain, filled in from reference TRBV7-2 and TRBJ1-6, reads GAGVSQSPSNKVTEKGKDVELRCDPISGHTALYWYRQSLGQGLEFLIYFQGNSAPDKSGLPSDRFSAERTGGSVSTLTIQRTQQEDSAVYLCASSSTQGLRISYNSPLHFGNGTRLTVT.

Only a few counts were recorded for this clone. The CDR3, as DNA: TGCGCCAGCAGCCAAGATAAGGGACGAGGATATGGCTACACCTTC. As protein: CASSQDKGRGYGYTF. The chain uses TRBV4-3 and TRBJ1-2, with D possibly matching TRBD1 (5 bases). Germline V CDR1 and CDR2: LGHNA, YSLEER. V lost 0 bases to trimming and J lost 5 bases, with 13 bases between them. The CDR3 is 15 residues long.

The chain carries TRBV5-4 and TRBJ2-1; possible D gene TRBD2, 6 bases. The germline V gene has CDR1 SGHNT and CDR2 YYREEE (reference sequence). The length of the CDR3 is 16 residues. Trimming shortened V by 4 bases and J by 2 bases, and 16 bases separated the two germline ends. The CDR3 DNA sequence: TGTGCCAGCAGCGAAACTAGCAATTCTCCCTACAATGAGCAGTTCTTC. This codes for CASSETSNSPYNEQFF.

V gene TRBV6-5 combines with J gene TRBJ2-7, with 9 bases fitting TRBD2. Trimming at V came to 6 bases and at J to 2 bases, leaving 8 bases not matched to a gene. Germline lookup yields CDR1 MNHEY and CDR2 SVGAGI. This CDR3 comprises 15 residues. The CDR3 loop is CASRYALAGPYEQYF. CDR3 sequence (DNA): TGTGCCAGCAGATATGCTCTAGCGGGACCCTACGAGCAGTACTTC.

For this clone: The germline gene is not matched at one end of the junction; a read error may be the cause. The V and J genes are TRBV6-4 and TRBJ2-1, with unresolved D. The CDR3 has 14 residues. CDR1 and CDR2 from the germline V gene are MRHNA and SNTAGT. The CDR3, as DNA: TGTGCCAGCAGTGAGAGTTGGCCCTACGATGAGCAGTTCTTC. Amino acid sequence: CASSESWPYDEQFF.

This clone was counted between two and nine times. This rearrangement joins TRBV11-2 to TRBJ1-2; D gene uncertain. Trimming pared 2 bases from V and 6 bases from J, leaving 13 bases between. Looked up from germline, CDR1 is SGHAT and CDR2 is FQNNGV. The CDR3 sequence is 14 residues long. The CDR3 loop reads CASSLLRIDDGYTF. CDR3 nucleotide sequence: TGTGCCAGCAGCTTACTCCGAATCGATGATGGCTACACCTTC.

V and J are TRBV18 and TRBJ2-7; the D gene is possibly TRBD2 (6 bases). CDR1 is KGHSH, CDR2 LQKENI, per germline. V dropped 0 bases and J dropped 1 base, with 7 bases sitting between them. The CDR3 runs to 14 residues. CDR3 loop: CASSPPGLSYEQYF. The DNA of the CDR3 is TGTGCCAGCTCACCACCGGGACTTTCCTACGAGCAGTACTTC.

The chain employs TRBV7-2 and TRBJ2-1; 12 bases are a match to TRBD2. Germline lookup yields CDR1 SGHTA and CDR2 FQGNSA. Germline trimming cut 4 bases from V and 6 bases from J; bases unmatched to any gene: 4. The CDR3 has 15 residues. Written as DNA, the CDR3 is TGTGCCAGCAGCTGGGGACTAGCGGGTTCCAATGAGCAGTTCTTC. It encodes CASSWGLAGSNEQFF.

CDR3 loop: CASGQGSNYGYTF. Written as DNA, the CDR3 is TGTGCCAGCGGACAGGGATCAAACTATGGCTACACCTTC. The chain couples TRBV6-5 to TRBJ1-2; 8 bases align to TRBD1. The CDR3 sequence is 13 residues long. Germline CDR1 is MNHEY and CDR2 is SVGAGI. After removal of 8 bases from V and 2 bases from J, the junction contained 4 bases not matched to a gene.

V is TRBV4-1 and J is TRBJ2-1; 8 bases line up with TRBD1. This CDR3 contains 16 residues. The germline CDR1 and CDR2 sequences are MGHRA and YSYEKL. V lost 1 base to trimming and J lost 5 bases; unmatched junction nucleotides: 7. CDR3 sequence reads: CASSQAAGQDHNEQFF. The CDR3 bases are TGCGCCAGCAGCCAAGCTGCGGGACAGGACCACAATGAGCAGTTCTTC.

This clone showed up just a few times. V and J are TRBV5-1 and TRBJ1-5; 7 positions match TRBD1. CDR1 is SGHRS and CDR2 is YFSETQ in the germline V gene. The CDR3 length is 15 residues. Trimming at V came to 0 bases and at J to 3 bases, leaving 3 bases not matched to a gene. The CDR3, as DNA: TGCGCCAGCAGCTTGGAGGGGGCGCCCAATCAGCCCCAGCATTTT. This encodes CASSLEGAPNQPQHF.